The entry below gives a single T cell receptor beta chain sequence along with its context. Its target is unknown. The germline V gene encodes CDR1 KGHSH and CDR2 LQKENI. The CDR3 sequence is 13 residues long. V dropped 2 bases and J dropped 4 bases, with 8 bases sitting between them. The table came from immunoSEQ multiplex PCR; TCRdb's copy has only in-frame clones and leaves some out. This table holds about 1,800 clones, about 25% found once. These data come from a study of T cells in localized non-small cell lung cancer. Findings and caveats of the study: Heterogeneity is still possible, as just one tumor region was sequenced. Uninvolved adjacent lung had the highest recorded T cell clonality, with tumor below it.

This material consisted of normal lung tissue next to the tumor, taken before any cancer treatment. The sequence was obtained from an older female donor with stage I lung adenocarcinoma. The chain employs TRBV18 and TRBJ1-2; no clear D gene. The CDR3 is CASSPGDGYGYTF. Written as DNA, the CDR3 is TGTGCCAGCTCACCAGGGGATGGCTATGGCTACACCTTC. Using reference TRBV18 and TRBJ1-2 for the parts outside the CDR3, the full variable domain is NAGVMQNPRHLVRRRGQEARLRCSPMKGHSHVYWYRQLPEEGLKFMVYLQKENIIDESGMPKERFSAEFPKEGPSILRIQQVVRGDSAAYFCASSPGDGYGYTFGSGTRLTVV.